The 7 T cell receptor beta chains below were found in one sample sequenced in a study of blood T cell repertoires in COVID-19. Assay: immunoSEQ multiplex PCR; the TCRdb copy retains only in-frame clones and omits some. Of approximately 470,000 clones in the sample, about 90% were seen once. Sequences were obtained from PBMCs or T cells enriched from blood (not recorded which). These receptors all come from a woman under 30 who had recovered from COVID-19.

CDR3 residues: CASSFSTLGNTEAFF. The DNA for the CDR3 is TGTGCCAGCAGCTTTTCTACCCTAGGCAACACTGAAGCTTTCTTT. The rearrangement uses TRBV5-5 and TRBJ1-1; D ambiguous. The CDR3 has 15 residues. V lost 2 bases to trimming and J lost 2 bases, with 13 bases between them. Germline lookup yields CDR1 SGHKS and CDR2 YYEKEE (reference sequence).

The gene calls are TRBV30 and TRBJ1-1; TRBD1 agrees at 12 bases. The CDR3 is 14 amino acids. Germline V gene sequence: CDR1 GTSNPN, CDR2 SVGIG (reference sequence). Trimming cost V 4 bases and J 6 bases; bases outside gene matches: 6. The CDR3 DNA reads as TGTGCCTGGACCTTGGGACAGGGGGCGGCTGAAGCTTTCTTT. Protein: CAWTLGQGAAEAFF.

The chain links TRBV5-4 to TRBJ2-1; 7 bases are a match to TRBD1. The germline CDR1 and CDR2 sequences are SGHNT and YYREEE (reference sequence). Trimming removed 4 bases from V and 12 bases from J; junction bases left unmatched: 4. This CDR3 region has 11 residues. CDR3 sequence: CASSGTEGQFF. The CDR3 DNA reads TGTGCCAGCAGCGGGACAGAGGGGCAGTTCTTC.

The rearrangement links TRBV3-1 (or the pseudogene TRBV3-2) to TRBJ2-5; D is possibly TRBD2 (6 bases). The CDR3 has 14 residues. CDR1 and CDR2 (germline): LGHDT, YNNKEL (reference sequence). Trimming left V 0 bases short and J 5 bases short, with 10 bases between. CDR3 DNA: TGTGCCAGCAGCCAAGACGAGGGGAGGGAGACCCAGTACTTC. Its translation: CASSQDEGRETQYF.

The chain combines TRBV6-6 with TRBJ1-6; possibly TRBD1 for D (5 bases). The ends were cut back, 8 bases at V and 6 bases at J, with 11 bases in the middle. Germline-derived CDR1 and CDR2 are MNHNY and SVGAGI (reference sequence). CDR3 length equals 13 residues. CDR3 loop: CASLLTVNSPLHF. The CDR3 nucleotides read TGTGCCAGCCTCTTGACAGTTAATTCACCCCTCCACTTT.

The rearrangement uses TRBV19 and TRBJ1-5; no reliable D call. Trimming pared 1 base from V and 4 bases from J, leaving 8 bases between. CDR1 and CDR2 from the germline V gene are LNHDA and SQIVND (reference sequence). The CDR3 covers 14 residues. The CDR3 region is CASSIVRRNQPQHF. DNA of the CDR3: TGTGCCAGTAGTATAGTAAGGAGGAATCAGCCCCAGCATTTT.

V gene TRBV28 combines with J gene TRBJ1-4, with D perhaps TRBD1 (6 bases). The CDR3 extends over 15 amino acids. From germline, CDR1 is MDHEN and CDR2 SYDVKM. V shed 5 bases and J shed 5 bases, with 15 bases lying between them. The DNA of the CDR3 is TGTGCCAGCAGTACCACAGGGTTTGAGAATGAAAAACTGTTTTTT. Translation: CASSTTGFENEKLFF.